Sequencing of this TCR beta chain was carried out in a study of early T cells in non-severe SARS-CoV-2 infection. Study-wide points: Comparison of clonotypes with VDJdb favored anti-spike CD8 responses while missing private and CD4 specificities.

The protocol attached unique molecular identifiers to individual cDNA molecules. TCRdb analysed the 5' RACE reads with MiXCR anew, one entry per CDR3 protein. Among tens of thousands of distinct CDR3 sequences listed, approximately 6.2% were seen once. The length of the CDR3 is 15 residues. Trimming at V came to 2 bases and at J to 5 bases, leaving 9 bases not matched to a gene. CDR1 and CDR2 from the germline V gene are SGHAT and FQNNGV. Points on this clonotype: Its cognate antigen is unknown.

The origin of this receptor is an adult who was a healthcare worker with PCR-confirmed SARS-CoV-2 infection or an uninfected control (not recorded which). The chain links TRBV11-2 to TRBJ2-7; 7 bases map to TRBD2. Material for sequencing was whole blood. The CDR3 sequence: CASSLISPGRDEQYF. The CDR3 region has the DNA TGTGCCAGCAGCTTAATCTCTCCAGGGAGGGACGAGCAGTACTTC.